The clone carrying this T cell receptor beta chain was seen a few times. This entry belongs to a study of blood T cell repertoires in COVID-19. On the study more broadly: PBMCs, B-cell-depleted T cells, or T cells were the source of the cDNA or gDNA that made up the material.

Sequencing was performed with immunoSEQ multiplex PCR; in TCRdb, only in-frame clones are kept and a portion is missing. The sample lists about 160,000 clones; approximately 86% were seen once. The CDR3 has 15 residues. V lost 3 bases and J lost 8; bases outside the gene matches: 9. Germline V CDR1 and CDR2: SGHDT, YYEEEE. The rearrangement joins TRBV5-6 to TRBJ1-4, with 8 nucleotides matching TRBD1. The sample was PBMCs or T cells enriched from blood (not recorded which). The clonotype originates from a man aged 55 to 69 who had recovered from COVID-19. The CDR3 reads CASSSPGQEEEKLFF. CDR3 DNA: TGTGCCAGCAGCTCCCCGGGACAGGAGGAAGAAAAACTGTTTTTT.